This record looks at one T cell receptor beta chain sequence and its context. Its antigen remains unknown. Germline V gene sequence: CDR1 LNHDA, CDR2 SQIVND (reference sequence). V lost 4 bases and J lost 4; bases outside the gene matches: 10. The CDR3 length is 18 residues. The entry originates in a study of OX40 agonist ivuxolimab in advanced cancers. Points from the study as a whole: Within 6 weeks, CD4+ and CD8+ blood T cells expanded clonally at 0.1 to 3.0 mg/kg.

It was autoimmune disease history or systemic immunosuppression that excluded patients. Clones were read by immunoSEQ multiplex PCR, and TCRdb kept only the in-frame ones, dropping some. The sample holds over 30,000 clones; roughly 87% are singletons and the top ten take more than 30%. The genes are TRBV19 and TRBJ1-6; 10 bases are shared with TRBD1. The clonotype originates from an adult with an advanced solid tumor such as melanoma, head and neck, liver or kidney cancer. Specimen: CD4+ or CD8+ T cells sorted from blood, collected in a trial of the OX40 agonist ivuxolimab. The CDR3 protein is CASSTGTGERRYNSPLHF. The CDR3 nucleotides read TGTGCCAGTAGTACCGGGACAGGGGAAAGGAGATATAATTCACCCCTCCACTTT.